This T cell receptor beta chain was recorded in a study of CD8 T cells in ankylosing spondylitis. Notes on the study in general: Disease-linked clones were reportedly significantly enriched in matched ankylosing spondylitis synovial fluid. Blood from ankylosing spondylitis patients appeared to carry a characteristic roughly 8-variant TCR beta motif.

This clonotype has just a few counts. Its antigen is unidentified. TCRdb reanalysed the 5' RACE reads using MiXCR and keeps one entry per CDR3 protein. The table includes 450,000 or so distinct CDR3 sequences, roughly 26% detected once. The clonotype originates from a male donor with ankylosing spondylitis. Input material: blood, either unsorted or a sorted T cell fraction (not recorded which).

CDR3 protein: CASSSGGRSPIEQYF. DNA of the CDR3: TGTGCCAGCAGCTCAGGGGGCAGGTCACCGATCGAGCAGTACTTC. The chain uses TRBV7-9 and TRBJ2-7; 8 nucleotides align to TRBD1. From germline, CDR1 is SEHNR and CDR2 FQNEAQ (reference sequence). The CDR3 totals 15 residues. J was trimmed by 6 bases and V by 4 bases; bases with no gene match: 11.